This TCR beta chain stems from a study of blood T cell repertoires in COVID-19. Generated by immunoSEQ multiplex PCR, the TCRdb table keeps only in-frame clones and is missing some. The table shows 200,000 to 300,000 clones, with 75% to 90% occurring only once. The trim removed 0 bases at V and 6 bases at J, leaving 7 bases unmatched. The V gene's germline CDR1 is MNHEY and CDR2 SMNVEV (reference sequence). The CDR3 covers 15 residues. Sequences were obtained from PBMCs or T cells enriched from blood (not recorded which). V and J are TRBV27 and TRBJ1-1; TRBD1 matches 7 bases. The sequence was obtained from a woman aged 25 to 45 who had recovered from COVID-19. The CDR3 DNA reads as TGTGCCAGCAGTTTATCCGGGACAGCCATCTCTGAAGCTTTCTTT. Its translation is CASSLSGTAISEAFF.